This T cell receptor (beta chain) was sequenced in a study of cytomegalovirus exposure and HLA in healthy donors. CDR3 length: 13 residues. Deletions cut 8 bases from V and 9 bases from J, with 17 bases between. Germline values: CDR1 LNHDA, CDR2 SQIVND (reference sequence). The primer mix had 60 Vbeta and 13 Jbeta primers. Libraries were prepared by immunoSEQ multiplex PCR; TCRdb keeps only in-frame clonotypes and omits some of them. The table shows 150,000 to 200,000 clones, with over 70% occurring only once. The receptor comes from a woman between 55 and 75 years old in good health and CMV-seropositive. The chain is built from TRBV19 and TRBJ2-1; TRBD2 is a possible D gene (6 bases). The sample taken for sequencing was PBMCs. DNA for the CDR3: TGTGCCAGTGGGGGGACGGTACCGGGTGAGCAGTTCTTC. This translates into CASGGTVPGEQFF.